The 29 T cell receptor beta chains below were found in one sample sequenced in a study of blood T cell repertoires in COVID-19. Profiled with immunoSEQ multiplex PCR; TCRdb holds only in-frame clones, not every one. The sample shows approximately 150,000 clones, roughly 84% of them seen only once. What was sequenced was peripheral blood. These receptors were collected from a woman aged 45-60 years in a cohort sampled during active or convalescent COVID-19.

The J gene is TRBJ2-3, the V gene TRBV5-4; the D gene is possibly TRBD2 (5 bases). This CDR3 comprises 14 residues. Trimming took off 0 bases at V and 4 bases at J, with 9 bases between the two ends. CDR1 SGHNT and CDR2 YYREEE come from the germline V gene (reference sequence). The CDR3 coding sequence is TGTGCCAGCAGCTTGGGATCTAGCTCAGATACGCAGTATTTT. It codes for CASSLGSSSDTQYF.

The V call is TRBV2, the J call TRBJ1-4, with D perhaps TRBD1 (6 bases). V was clipped by 8 bases and J by 8 bases, with 18 bases between them. The germline gives CDR1 SNHLY, CDR2 FYNNEI. This CDR3 region has 14 residues. For the CDR3, the DNA is TGTGCCAGCTGTGGGGGCCGGGGAGGGGAAAAACTGTTTTTT. This translates into CASCGGRGGEKLFF.

This clone was counted only a few times. The J gene is TRBJ1-4, the V gene TRBV19; D possibly corresponds to TRBD1 (6 bases). Trimming removed 1 base from V and 8 bases from J, with 14 bases in between. CDR3 length: 15 amino acids. The germline CDR1 and CDR2 sequences are LNHDA and SQIVND (reference sequence). The CDR3 sequence: CASSIGGGRPEKLFF. In nucleotides, the CDR3 is TGTGCCAGTAGTATAGGCGGGGGGCGGCCGGAAAAACTGTTTTTT.

The rearrangement joins TRBV4-2 to TRBJ1-6; 10 bases agree with TRBD1. Germline V gene data show CDR1 as LGHNA and CDR2 as YNFKEQ. The CDR3 is 15 amino acids. V shed 4 bases, J shed 9 bases, and the junction held 6 bases outside the gene matches. The CDR3 region is CASSLLDRGVSPLHF. DNA for the CDR3: TGTGCCAGCAGCCTATTGGACAGGGGGGTTTCACCCCTCCACTTT.

V is TRBV21-1 and J is TRBJ2-3; the table's TRBD1 call for D was not verified on the DNA. TRBV21-1 is noted as a pseudogene. CDR3 size: 14 residues. CDR3 nucleotide sequence: TGTGCCAGTCCCCGGGACACCCGCACAGATACGCAGTATTTT. Translating gives CASPRDTRTDTQYF.

The CDR3 spells CASSVGGLAYEQYF. As DNA, the CDR3 is TGTGCCAGCAGCGTAGGGGGCCTAGCCTACGAGCAGTACTTC. The chain employs TRBV9 and TRBJ2-7; a possible D gene is TRBD1 (5 bases). V lost 0 bases and J lost 2, with 9 bases in between. There are 14 residues in the CDR3. Germline V gene lookup returns CDR1 SGDLS and CDR2 YYNGEE.

The gene calls are TRBV29-1 and TRBJ1-2, with TRBD1 matching 10 bases. Germline CDR1 and CDR2: SQVTM and ANQGSEA. Trimming removed 7 bases from V and 6 bases from J; junction bases left unmatched: 8. There are 13 residues in the CDR3. CDR3 loop: CSARGTGDDGYTF. CDR3 nucleotide sequence: TGCAGCGCCAGGGGGACAGGGGATGATGGCTACACCTTC.

V usage is TRBV2 and J usage is TRBJ1-1, with 10 bases aligning to TRBD1. V shed 6 bases and J 0 bases; nucleotides not matched to a gene: 4. CDR3 size: 15 residues. From germline, CDR1 is SNHLY and CDR2 FYNNEI. The CDR3 spells CASRGQGGMNTEAFF. Written as DNA, the CDR3 is TGTGCCAGCAGAGGACAGGGGGGAATGAACACTGAAGCTTTCTTT.

This rearrangement joins TRBV6-6 to TRBJ2-5; 12 bases match TRBD2. V shed 5 bases and J 6 bases; nucleotides not matched to a gene: 4. This CDR3 has 14 residues. Per germline, CDR1 MNHNY and CDR2 SVGAGI (reference sequence). CDR3 region: CASSPTSGGKTQYF. The CDR3 DNA reads as TGTGCCAGCAGTCCCACTAGCGGGGGGAAGACCCAGTACTTC.

The chain couples TRBV6-2 or TRBV6-3 to TRBJ2-5; the match to TRBD2 covers 7 bases. The V and J ends lost 2 bases and 5 bases, in that order; junction bases with no gene match: 2. Germline V gene sequence: CDR1 MNHEY, CDR2 SVGEGT. The CDR3 consists of 13 residues. CDR3 amino acids: CASSYGRVETQYF. In DNA, the CDR3 is TGTGCCAGCAGTTACGGGAGGGTTGAGACCCAGTACTTC.

The V gene is TRBV2, the J gene TRBJ2-3, with 11 bases aligning to TRBD1. V lost 6 bases and J lost 3; bases outside the gene matches: 5. The germline CDR1 and CDR2 sequences are SNHLY and FYNNEI. The CDR3 has 15 amino acids. CDR3 in DNA: TGTGCCAGCAGCGAGGACAGGGGGCAGACAGATACGCAGTATTTT. Residues: CASSEDRGQTDTQYF.

This clone was counted a few times. The V gene is TRBV19, the J gene TRBJ1-2; 10 positions agree with TRBD1. The CDR3 loop spans 14 amino acids. V trimming: 6 bases; J trimming: 7 bases; junction bases outside the gene matches: 8. CDR1 LNHDA and CDR2 SQIVND come from the germline V gene (reference sequence). The CDR3 sequence: CASSRDRDRGGYTF. Here the CDR3 DNA reads TGTGCCAGTAGCCGGGACCGGGACAGGGGTGGCTACACCTTC.

The chain uses TRBV2 and TRBJ1-6; no clear D gene. Per germline, CDR1 SNHLY and CDR2 FYNNEI. This CDR3 contains 13 residues. V lost 1 base, J lost 9 bases, and 7 bases lay in between. CDR3 sequence (DNA): TGTGCCAGCAGTGAAGGGAGGAGTTCACCCCTCCACTTT. Residues: CASSEGRSSPLHF.

The J gene is TRBJ1-2, the V gene TRBV4-3, with 9 positions matching TRBD1. Unmatched junction bases numbered 8, after V lost 6 bases and J lost 6 bases. The CDR3 runs to 14 residues. Per germline, CDR1 LGHNA and CDR2 YSLEER. The CDR3 reads CASRRQGEMNGYTF. CDR3 bases: TGCGCCAGCAGGCGACAGGGGGAGATGAATGGCTACACCTTC.

As DNA, the CDR3 is TGTGCCAGCAGTTCCCCCCAGGGGGCAGGGTATGGCTACACCTTC. Translating it yields CASSSPQGAGYGYTF. V gene TRBV6-5 combines with J gene TRBJ1-2; 8 nucleotides agree with TRBD1. Germline-derived CDR1 and CDR2 are MNHEY and SVGAGI. The V gene end was trimmed by 4 bases and the J gene end by 5 bases; junction bases not matched to a gene: 9. The CDR3 is made up of 15 amino acids.

V usage is TRBV2 and J usage is TRBJ2-3; D perhaps matches TRBD2 (6 bases). V dropped 6 bases and J dropped 2 bases, with 15 bases sitting between them. The CDR3 extends over 15 amino acids. CDR1 and CDR2 from the germline V gene are SNHLY and FYNNEI. The CDR3 DNA reads as TGTGCCAGCAGGGGCCGGCGGGACCACACAGATACGCAGTATTTT. It specifies CASRGRRDHTDTQYF.

V usage is TRBV3-1 (or the pseudogene TRBV3-2) and J usage is TRBJ1-2; D might be TRBD1 (6 bases). The CDR3 spans 13 residues. Germline CDR1 LGHDT, CDR2 YNNKEL (reference sequence). The V gene lost 4 bases and the J gene lost 4 bases, with 10 bases spanning the gap. Here the CDR3 DNA reads TGTGCCAGCAGCCGGGGACAAGCCTATGGCTACACCTTC. Its translation is CASSRGQAYGYTF.

The chain combines TRBV6-5 with TRBJ2-7, with TRBD1 identical over 12 bases. The CDR3 runs 13 residues. V trimming: 6 bases; J trimming: 5 bases; junction bases outside the gene matches: 2. CDR1 is MNHEY and CDR2 is SVGAGI in the germline V gene. The CDR3 DNA sequence: TGTGCCAGCAGGGGGACAGGGGGCAACGAGCAGTACTTC. Translated: CASRGTGGNEQYF.

The gene calls are TRBV18 and TRBJ2-3, with D perhaps matching TRBD2 (6 bases). Germline loops: CDR1 KGHSH, CDR2 LQKENI. CDR3 length equals 19 residues. V was cut by 6 bases and J by 6 bases, with 31 bases left in between. The CDR3 spells CASSRYRAFRSGGDDTQYF. The CDR3 nucleotides read TGTGCCAGCTCCCGGTACCGGGCTTTTCGGTCGGGCGGGGATGATACGCAGTATTTT.

This clone has a handful of counts. The rearrangement links TRBV9 to TRBJ2-7; weak D call: TRBD1 (6 bases). Germline V CDR1 and CDR2: SGDLS, YYNGEE. The CDR3 length is 14 residues. V was clipped by 0 bases and J by 5 bases, with 12 bases between them. The CDR3, as DNA: TGTGCCAGCAGCGTAGCCGGACAGTACGACGAGCAGTACTTC. Encoded protein: CASSVAGQYDEQYF.

This sequence joins TRBV19 and TRBJ1-6; the D gene is possibly TRBD1 (5 bases). The CDR3 loop spans 15 amino acids. Germline lookup yields CDR1 LNHDA and CDR2 SQIVND (reference sequence). Deletions cut 3 bases from V and 7 bases from J, with 13 bases between. CDR3 sequence (DNA): TGTGCCAGTAGTATCCGGGACGGAGGGAATTCACCCCTCCACTTT. Its protein product is CASSIRDGGNSPLHF.

The chain couples TRBV29-1 to TRBJ2-7; the D gene is possibly TRBD2 (5 bases). V was cut by 3 bases and J by 3 bases, with 6 bases left in between. CDR3 length equals 11 residues. Germline CDR1 SQVTM, CDR2 ANQGSEA. For the CDR3, the DNA is TGCAGCGTTGACCGGGGCTACGAGCAGTACTTC. Its translation: CSVDRGYEQYF.

The rearrangement uses TRBV4-3 and TRBJ1-6; TRBD1 agrees at 8 bases. The junction had 11 bases not matched to a gene; V was cut back by 0 bases and J by 13 bases. The germline V gene has CDR1 LGHNA and CDR2 YSLEER. The CDR3 has 16 residues. The DNA for the CDR3 is TGCGCCAGCAGCCAAGAGCATGGACAGGGAGCTAGGCCCCTCCACTTT. Translated, it gives CASSQEHGQGARPLHF.

The chain is built from TRBV2 and TRBJ2-2; 8 bases map to TRBD1. V lost 6 bases and J lost 1; bases outside the gene matches: 1. Germline CDR1 SNHLY, CDR2 FYNNEI. The CDR3 extends over 14 amino acids. The CDR3 nucleotides read TGTGCCAGCAGAGGACAGGGGAACACCGGGGAGCTGTTTTTT. Its protein is CASRGQGNTGELFF.

The rearrangement links TRBV7-2 to TRBJ2-5, with D tentatively TRBD1 (6 bases). From germline, CDR1 is SGHTA and CDR2 FQGNSA. Between the trimmed V and J ends, which lost 1 base and 2 bases, there was a span of 14 bases. CDR3 length: 16 residues. The CDR3 DNA is TGTGCCAGCAGCTTAGGTGGACAGCTGGGACAAGAGACCCAGTACTTC. The encoded protein is CASSLGGQLGQETQYF.

The chain has TRBV2 and TRBJ1-1; possible D gene TRBD1, 6 bases. This CDR3 contains 13 residues. The germline V gene encodes CDR1 SNHLY and CDR2 FYNNEI. V was cut by 10 bases and J by 1 base, with 13 bases left in between. The CDR3 DNA follows: TGTGCCATCGTCGGGGGGGCGAACACTGAAGCTTTCTTT. This gives the protein CAIVGGANTEAFF.

The chain recombines TRBV23-1 with TRBJ2-3; 10 bases fit TRBD2. TRBV23-1 is given ORF status, its function remaining uncertain. The V and J ends lost 0 bases and 4 bases, in that order; junction bases with no gene match: 7. This CDR3 region has 17 residues. CDR3 residues: CASSQSDPSGGADTQYF. CDR3 nucleotide sequence: TGCGCCAGCAGTCAATCGGACCCTAGCGGGGGTGCAGATACGCAGTATTTT.

This clone was found once. V and J are TRBV7-2 and TRBJ2-1; tentatively, D is TRBD1 (6 bases). Germline V gene data show CDR1 as SGHTA and CDR2 as FQGNSA. Trimming took 3 bases from V and 5 from J, leaving 14 bases between them. The CDR3 length is 15 residues. The DNA of the CDR3 is TGTGCCAGCAGCTTCAGGGGAGCCAAGAACAATGAGCAGTTCTTC. It yields the protein CASSFRGAKNNEQFF.

The chain combines TRBV5-4 with TRBJ1-1; a possible D gene is TRBD1 (5 bases). CDR1 is SGHNT, CDR2 YYREEE, per germline (reference sequence). CDR3 size: 12 residues. Trimming took 5 bases from V and 11 from J, leaving 16 bases between them. CDR3 DNA sequence: TGTGCCAGCAGTCTTGCGGGGGGTAGGGCTTTCTTT. This encodes CASSLAGGRAFF.